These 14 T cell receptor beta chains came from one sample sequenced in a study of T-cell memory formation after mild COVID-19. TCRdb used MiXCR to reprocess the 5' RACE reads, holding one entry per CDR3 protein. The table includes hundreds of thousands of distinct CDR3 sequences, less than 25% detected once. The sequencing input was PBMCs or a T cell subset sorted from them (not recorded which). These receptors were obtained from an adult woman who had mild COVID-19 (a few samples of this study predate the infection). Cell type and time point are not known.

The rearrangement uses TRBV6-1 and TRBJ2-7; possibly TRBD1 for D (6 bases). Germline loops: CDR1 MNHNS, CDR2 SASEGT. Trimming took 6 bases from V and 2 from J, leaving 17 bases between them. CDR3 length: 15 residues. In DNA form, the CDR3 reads TGTGCCAGCAGAGCGGCCGGGACACTTCCCTACGAGCAGTACTTC. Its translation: CASRAAGTLPYEQYF.

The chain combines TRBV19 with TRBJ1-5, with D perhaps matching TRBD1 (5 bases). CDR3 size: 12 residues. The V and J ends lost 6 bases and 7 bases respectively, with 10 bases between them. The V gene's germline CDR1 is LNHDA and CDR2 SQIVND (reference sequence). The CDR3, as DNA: TGTGCCAGTAGCGCAGGGATACAGCCCCAGCATTTT. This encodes CASSAGIQPQHF.

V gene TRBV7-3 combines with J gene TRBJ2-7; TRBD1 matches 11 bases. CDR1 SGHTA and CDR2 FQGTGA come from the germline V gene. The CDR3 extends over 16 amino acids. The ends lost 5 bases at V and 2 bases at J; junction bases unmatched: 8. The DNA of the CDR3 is TGTGCCAGCAGCCTGGCCGGACAGGGGGCGACCTACGAGCAGTACTTC. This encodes CASSLAGQGATYEQYF.

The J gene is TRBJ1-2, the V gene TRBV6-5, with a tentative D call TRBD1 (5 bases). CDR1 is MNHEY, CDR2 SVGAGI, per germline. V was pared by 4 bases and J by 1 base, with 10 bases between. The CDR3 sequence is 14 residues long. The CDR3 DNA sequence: TGTGCCAGCAGTTTGCAGGGTGATAACTATGGCTACACCTTC. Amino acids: CASSLQGDNYGYTF.

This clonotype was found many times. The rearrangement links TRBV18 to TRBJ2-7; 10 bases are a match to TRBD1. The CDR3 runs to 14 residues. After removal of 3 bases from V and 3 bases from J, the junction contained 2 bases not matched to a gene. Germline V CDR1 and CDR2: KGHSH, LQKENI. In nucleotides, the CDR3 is TGTGCCAGCTCACCGGGACAGGGGTTCTACGAGCAGTACTTC. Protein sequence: CASSPGQGFYEQYF.

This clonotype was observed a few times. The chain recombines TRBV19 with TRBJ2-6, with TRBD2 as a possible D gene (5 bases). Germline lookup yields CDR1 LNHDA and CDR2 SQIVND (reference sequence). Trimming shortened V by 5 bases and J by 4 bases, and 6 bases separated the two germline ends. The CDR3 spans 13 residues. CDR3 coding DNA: TGTGCCAGTAGTTCGGGAGGGGCCAACGTCCTGACTTTC. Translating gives CASSSGGANVLTF.

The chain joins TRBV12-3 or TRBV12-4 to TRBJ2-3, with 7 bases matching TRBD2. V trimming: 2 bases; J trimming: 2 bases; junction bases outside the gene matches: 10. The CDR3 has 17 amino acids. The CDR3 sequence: CASSLRTGRAPTDTQYF. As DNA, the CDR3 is TGTGCCAGCAGTTTACGGACGGGGAGGGCCCCCACAGATACGCAGTATTTT.

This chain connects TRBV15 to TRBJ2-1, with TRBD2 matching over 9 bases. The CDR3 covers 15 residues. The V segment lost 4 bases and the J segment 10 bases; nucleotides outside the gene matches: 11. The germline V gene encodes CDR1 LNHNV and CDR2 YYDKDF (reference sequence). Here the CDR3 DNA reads TGTGCCACCAGCAACGGGCGGGGGGGAGTCAGGGAGCAGTTCTTC. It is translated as CATSNGRGGVREQFF.

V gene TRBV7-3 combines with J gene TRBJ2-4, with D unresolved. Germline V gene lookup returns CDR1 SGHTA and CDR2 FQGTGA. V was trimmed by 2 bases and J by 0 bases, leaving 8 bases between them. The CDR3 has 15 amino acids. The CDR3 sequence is CASSLSAIAKNIQYF. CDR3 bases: TGTGCCAGCAGCTTATCAGCGATAGCCAAAAACATTCAGTACTTC. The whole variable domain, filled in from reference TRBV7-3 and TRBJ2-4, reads GAGVSQTPSNKVTEKGKYVELRCDPISGHTALYWYRQSLGQGPEFLIYFQGTGAADDSGLPNDRFFAVRPEGSVSTLKIQRTERGDSAVYLCASSLSAIAKNIQYFGAGTRLSVL.

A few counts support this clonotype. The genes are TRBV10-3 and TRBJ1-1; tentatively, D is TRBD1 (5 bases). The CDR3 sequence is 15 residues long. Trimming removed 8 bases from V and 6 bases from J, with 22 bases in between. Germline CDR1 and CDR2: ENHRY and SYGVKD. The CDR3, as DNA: TGTGCCATCGGGAGAGGGGAGGGCCCCGGAGCTGAAGCTTTCTTT. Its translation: CAIGRGEGPGAEAFF.

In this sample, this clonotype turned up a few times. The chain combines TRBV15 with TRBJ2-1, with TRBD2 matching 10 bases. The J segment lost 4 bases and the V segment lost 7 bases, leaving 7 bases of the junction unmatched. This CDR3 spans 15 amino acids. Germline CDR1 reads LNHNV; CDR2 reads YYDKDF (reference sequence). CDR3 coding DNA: TGTGCCACCACCTCTAGCGGGAGATTGTACAATGAGCAGTTCTTC. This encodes CATTSSGRLYNEQFF.

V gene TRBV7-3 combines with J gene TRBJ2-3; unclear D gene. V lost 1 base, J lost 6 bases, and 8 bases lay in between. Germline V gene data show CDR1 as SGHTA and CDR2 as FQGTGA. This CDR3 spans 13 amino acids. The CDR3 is CASSLNPGDTQYF. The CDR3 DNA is TGTGCCAGCAGCTTAAACCCAGGCGATACGCAGTATTTT.

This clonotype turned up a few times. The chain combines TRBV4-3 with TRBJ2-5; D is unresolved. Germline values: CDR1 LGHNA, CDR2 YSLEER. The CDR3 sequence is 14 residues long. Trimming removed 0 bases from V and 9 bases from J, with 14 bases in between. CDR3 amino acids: CASSQDHRTSAQYF. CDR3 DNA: TGCGCCAGCAGCCAAGATCATCGGACGTCAGCCCAGTACTTC.

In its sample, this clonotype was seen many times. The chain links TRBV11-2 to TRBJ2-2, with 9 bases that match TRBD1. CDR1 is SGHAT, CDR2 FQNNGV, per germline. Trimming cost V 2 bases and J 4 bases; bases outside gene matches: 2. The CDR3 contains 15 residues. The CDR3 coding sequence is TGTGCCAGCAGCTTAAAGACAGGGGGCACCGGGGAGCTGTTTTTT. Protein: CASSLKTGGTGELFF.